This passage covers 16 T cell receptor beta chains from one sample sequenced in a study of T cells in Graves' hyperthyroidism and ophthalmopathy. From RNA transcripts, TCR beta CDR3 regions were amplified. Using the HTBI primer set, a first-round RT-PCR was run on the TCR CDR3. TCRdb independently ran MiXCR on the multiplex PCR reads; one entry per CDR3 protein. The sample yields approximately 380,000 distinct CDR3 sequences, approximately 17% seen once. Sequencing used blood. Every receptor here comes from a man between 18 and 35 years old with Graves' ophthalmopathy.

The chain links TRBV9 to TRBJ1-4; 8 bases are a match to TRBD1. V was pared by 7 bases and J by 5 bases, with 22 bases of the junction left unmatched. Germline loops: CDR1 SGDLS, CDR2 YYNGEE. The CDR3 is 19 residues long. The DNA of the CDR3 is TGTGCCAGCTCACCAGGGGACAGGATGCTACGCCAAGGGAATGAAAAACTGTTTTTT. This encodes CASSPGDRMLRQGNEKLFF.

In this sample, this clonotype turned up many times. CDR3 amino acids: CASSLEPGNYEQYF. In DNA form, the CDR3 reads TGTGCCAGCAGCTTAGAGCCCGGTAACTACGAGCAGTACTTC. The V call is TRBV7-6, the J call TRBJ2-7, with D unclear. CDR1 is SGHVS and CDR2 is FNYEAQ in the germline V gene. The CDR3 totals 14 residues. The V end was cut by 1 base, the J end by 3 bases, with 10 bases between.

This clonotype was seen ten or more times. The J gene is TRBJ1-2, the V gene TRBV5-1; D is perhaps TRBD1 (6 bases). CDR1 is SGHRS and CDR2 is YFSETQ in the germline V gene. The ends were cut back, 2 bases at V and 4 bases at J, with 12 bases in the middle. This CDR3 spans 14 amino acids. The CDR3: CASSFGGGTYGYTF. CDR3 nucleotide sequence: TGCGCCAGCAGCTTCGGAGGGGGAACCTATGGCTACACCTTC.

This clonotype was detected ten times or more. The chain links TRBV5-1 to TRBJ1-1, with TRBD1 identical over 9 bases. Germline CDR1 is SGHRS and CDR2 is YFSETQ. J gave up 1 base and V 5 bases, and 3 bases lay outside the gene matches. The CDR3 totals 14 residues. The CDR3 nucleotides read TGCGCCAGCAGTTCGGGACAGGGGAACACTGAAGCTTTCTTT. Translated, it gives CASSSGQGNTEAFF. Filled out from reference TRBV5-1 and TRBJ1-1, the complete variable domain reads KAGVTQTPRYLIKTRGQQVTLSCSPISGHRSVSWYQQTPGQGLQFLFEYFSETQRNKGNFPGRFSGRQFSNSRSEMNVSTLELGDSALYLCASSSGQGNTEAFFGQGTRLTVV.

CDR3 protein: CASSPPPGVGTQYF. In DNA form, the CDR3 reads TGCGCCAGCAGCCCCCCCCCCGGGGTTGGGACCCAGTACTTC. V is TRBV4-1 and J is TRBJ2-5; perhaps TRBD2 as D (5 bases). Between the trimmed V and J ends, which lost 4 bases and 7 bases, there was a span of 16 bases. The CDR3 extends over 14 amino acids. Germline V CDR1 and CDR2: MGHRA, YSYEKL.

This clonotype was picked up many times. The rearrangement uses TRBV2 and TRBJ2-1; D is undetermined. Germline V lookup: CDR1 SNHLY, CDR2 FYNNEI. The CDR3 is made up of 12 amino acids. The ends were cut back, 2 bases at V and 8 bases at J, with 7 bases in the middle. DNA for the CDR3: TGTGCCAGCAGTGAATTGGTGGATGAGCAGTTCTTC. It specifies CASSELVDEQFF.

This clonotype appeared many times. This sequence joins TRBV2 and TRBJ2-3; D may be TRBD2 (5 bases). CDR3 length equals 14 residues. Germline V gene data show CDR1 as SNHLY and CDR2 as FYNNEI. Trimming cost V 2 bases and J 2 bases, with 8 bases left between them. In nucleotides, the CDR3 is TGTGCCAGCAGTGAAAGCGGAAACACAGATACGCAGTATTTT. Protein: CASSESGNTDTQYF.

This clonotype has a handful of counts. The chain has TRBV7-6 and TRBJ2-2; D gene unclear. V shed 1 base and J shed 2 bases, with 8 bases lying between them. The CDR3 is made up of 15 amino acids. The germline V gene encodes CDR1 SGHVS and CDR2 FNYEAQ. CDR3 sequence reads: CASSLGAGNTGELFF. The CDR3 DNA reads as TGTGCCAGCAGCTTAGGCGCAGGCAACACCGGGGAGCTGTTTTTT.

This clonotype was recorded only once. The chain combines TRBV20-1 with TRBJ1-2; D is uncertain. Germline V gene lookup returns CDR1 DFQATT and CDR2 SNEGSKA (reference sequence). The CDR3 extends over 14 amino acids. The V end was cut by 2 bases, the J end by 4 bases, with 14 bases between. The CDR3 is CSARQASLFYGYTF. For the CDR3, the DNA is TGCAGTGCTAGACAGGCCTCGCTCTTCTATGGCTACACCTTC.

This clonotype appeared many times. CDR3: CASSARQGSGEKLFF. CDR3 sequence (DNA): TGTGCCAGCTCAGCGAGACAGGGATCAGGCGAAAAACTGTTTTTT. V usage is TRBV18 and J usage is TRBJ1-4; 7 bases are a match to TRBD1. J was trimmed by 8 bases and V by 5 bases; bases with no gene match: 11. This CDR3 region has 15 residues. CDR1 is KGHSH, CDR2 LQKENI, per germline.

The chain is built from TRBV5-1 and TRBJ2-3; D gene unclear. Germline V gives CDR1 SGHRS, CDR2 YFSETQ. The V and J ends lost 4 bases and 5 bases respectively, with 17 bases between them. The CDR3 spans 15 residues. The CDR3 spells CASSQGGTKEDTQYF. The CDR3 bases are TGCGCCAGCAGCCAAGGCGGCACGAAAGAAGATACGCAGTATTTT.

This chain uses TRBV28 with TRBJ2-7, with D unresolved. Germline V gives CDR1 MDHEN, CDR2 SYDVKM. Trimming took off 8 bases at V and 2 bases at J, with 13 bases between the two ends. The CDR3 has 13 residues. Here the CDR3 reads CASAHPGAYEQYF. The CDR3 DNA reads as TGTGCCAGCGCACACCCTGGGGCCTACGAGCAGTACTTC.

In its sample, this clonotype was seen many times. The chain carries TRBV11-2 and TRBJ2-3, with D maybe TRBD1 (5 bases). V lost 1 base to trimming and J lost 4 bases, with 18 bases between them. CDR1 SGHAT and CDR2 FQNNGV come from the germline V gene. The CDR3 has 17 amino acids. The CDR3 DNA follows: TGTGCCAGCAGCTTAGCCATGGGGCCTACTTGGGCAGATACGCAGTATTTT. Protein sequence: CASSLAMGPTWADTQYF.

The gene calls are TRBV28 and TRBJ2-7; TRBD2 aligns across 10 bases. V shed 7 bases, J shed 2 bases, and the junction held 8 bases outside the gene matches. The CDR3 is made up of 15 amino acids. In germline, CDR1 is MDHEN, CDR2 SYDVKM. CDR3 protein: CASKLAGGRTYEQYF. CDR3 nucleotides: TGTGCCAGCAAATTAGCGGGGGGCCGAACCTACGAGCAGTACTTC.

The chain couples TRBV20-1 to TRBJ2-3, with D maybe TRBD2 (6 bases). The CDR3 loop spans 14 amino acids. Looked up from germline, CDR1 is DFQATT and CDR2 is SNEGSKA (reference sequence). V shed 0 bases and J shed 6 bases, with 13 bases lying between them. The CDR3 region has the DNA TGCAGTGCTAGAGAGTTACGAGGAGGGGATACGCAGTATTTT. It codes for CSARELRGGDTQYF.

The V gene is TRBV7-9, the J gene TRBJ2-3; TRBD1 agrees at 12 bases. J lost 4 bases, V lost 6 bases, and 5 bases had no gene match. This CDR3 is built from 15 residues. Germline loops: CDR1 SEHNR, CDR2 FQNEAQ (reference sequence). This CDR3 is CASRLGTGGADTQYF. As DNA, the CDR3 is TGTGCCAGCAGGTTGGGGACAGGGGGCGCAGATACGCAGTATTTT.